Listed here are 29 T cell receptor beta chains from one sample, sequenced in a study of blood T cell repertoires in COVID-19. Generated by immunoSEQ multiplex PCR, the TCRdb table keeps only in-frame clones and is missing some. The sample lists 180,000 or so clones; about 84% were seen once. Sequences were obtained from PBMCs or T cells enriched from blood (not recorded which). All receptors come from a man between 35 and 55 years old with acute COVID-19.

This sequence joins TRBV6-5 and TRBJ2-5; possible D gene TRBD1, 7 bases. Germline lookup yields CDR1 MNHEY and CDR2 SVGAGI. Trimming took off 7 bases at V and 2 bases at J, with 14 bases between the two ends. The CDR3 length is 14 residues. The DNA of the CDR3 is TGTGCCAGCACCGCTCAGGGGGGTCAAGAGACCCAGTACTTC. Translation gives CASTAQGGQETQYF.

This chain links TRBV5-6 with TRBJ2-7, with 8 bases lining up with TRBD1. The CDR3 is made up of 14 amino acids. In germline, CDR1 is SGHDT, CDR2 YYEEEE. Trimming removed 1 base from V and 5 bases from J; junction bases left unmatched: 5. The CDR3 sequence: CASSLTGGNHEQYF. The DNA of the CDR3 is TGTGCCAGCAGCTTGACAGGGGGTAACCACGAGCAGTACTTC. Supplemented by reference TRBV5-6 and TRBJ2-7, the full variable domain reads DAGVTQSPTHLIKTRGQQVTLRCSPKSGHDTVSWYQQALGQGPQFIFQYYEEEERQRGNFPDRFSGHQFPNYSSELNVNALLLGDSALYLCASSLTGGNHEQYFGPGTRLTVT.

V is TRBV28 and J is TRBJ2-3; unclear D gene. There are 12 residues in the CDR3. V lost 5 bases and J 6 bases, leaving 9 bases between the germline ends. Germline CDR1 MDHEN, CDR2 SYDVKM. The CDR3 nucleotides read TGTGCCAGCAGTCAAAGCTGGGATACGCAGTATTTT. This gives the protein CASSQSWDTQYF. Combining the CDR3 with reference TRBV28 and TRBJ2-3 gives the whole variable domain DVKVTQSSRYLVKRTGEKVFLECVQDMDHENMFWYRQDPGLGLRLIYFSYDVKMKEKGDIPEGYSVSREKKERFSLILESASTNQTSMYLCASSQSWDTQYFGPGTRLTVL.

V is TRBV9 and J is TRBJ1-1; the D is unclear. CDR1 is SGDLS, CDR2 YYNGEE, per germline. The CDR3 spans 14 residues. V was cut by 4 bases and J by 5 bases, with 15 bases left in between. The CDR3 DNA sequence: TGTGCCAGCAGCACCCTACAGCCGGGGACTGAAGCTTTCTTT. This sequence encodes CASSTLQPGTEAFF.

The chain recombines TRBV9 with TRBJ2-7, with a possible D match to TRBD1 (6 bases). Germline V gene lookup returns CDR1 SGDLS and CDR2 YYNGEE. This CDR3 spans 15 amino acids. V was cut by 3 bases and J by 4 bases, with 17 bases left in between. CDR3 region: CASSAGHLYPYEQYF. Here the CDR3 DNA reads TGTGCCAGCAGCGCGGGACACCTCTACCCTTACGAGCAGTACTTC.

The genes are TRBV29-1 and TRBJ2-3; possible D gene TRBD2, 6 bases. V lost 6 bases and J lost 3, with 16 bases in between. The CDR3 contains 14 residues. Germline values: CDR1 SQVTM, CDR2 ANQGSEA. The CDR3 DNA follows: TGCAGCGTCCCCGGGACGGGGAGGACAGATACGCAGTATTTT. This codes for CSVPGTGRTDTQYF.

This chain uses TRBV29-1 with TRBJ2-5; no definite D call. The length of the CDR3 is 12 residues. Germline loops: CDR1 SQVTM, CDR2 ANQGSEA. V was pared by 7 bases and J by 2 bases, with 11 bases between. The CDR3 protein is CSARSQQETQYF. CDR3 nucleotides: TGCAGCGCTCGCTCACAGCAAGAGACCCAGTACTTC.

The rearrangement links TRBV28 to TRBJ1-5, with a tentative D call TRBD1 (5 bases). This CDR3 is 15 amino acids long. The germline V gene encodes CDR1 MDHEN and CDR2 SYDVKM. The germline V and J ends were trimmed by 8 bases and 5 bases, with 19 bases remaining between them. CDR3 coding DNA: TGTGCCAGCGAACCTGGGGCTGTCAGGCATCAGCCCCAGCATTTT. Translating gives CASEPGAVRHQPQHF.

V gene TRBV5-4 combines with J gene TRBJ2-5, with 9 bases matching TRBD2. Germline trimming cut 2 bases from V and 5 bases from J; bases unmatched to any gene: 16. From germline, CDR1 is SGHNT and CDR2 YYREEE (reference sequence). The CDR3 runs to 18 residues. The CDR3 here is CASSLSLFGGRAMETQYF. CDR3 in DNA: TGTGCCAGCAGCTTAAGCCTTTTCGGCGGGAGGGCCATGGAGACCCAGTACTTC. The full variable domain, rest sourced from reference TRBV5-4 and TRBJ2-5, is ETGVTQSPTHLIKTRGQQVTLRCSSQSGHNTVSWYQQALGQGPQFIFQYYREEENGRGNFPPRFSGLQFPNYSSELNVNALELDDSALYLCASSLSLFGGRAMETQYFGPGTRLLVL.

This rearrangement joins TRBV18 to TRBJ1-1; 8 bases map to TRBD1. Losses at the gene ends were 2 bases for V and 5 bases for J; bases not matched to a gene: 10. The CDR3 has 16 residues. CDR1 KGHSH and CDR2 LQKENI come from the germline V gene. For the CDR3, the DNA is TGTGCCAGCTCACCATCCAGGGGGCAGGAGGGAACTGAAGCTTTCTTT. Its protein product is CASSPSRGQEGTEAFF.

The chain has TRBV24-1 and TRBJ2-2; D call uncertain. Germline CDR1 and CDR2: KGHDR and SFDVKD. The V end lost 1 base, the J end lost 1 base, and 12 bases lay between the germline ends. The CDR3 sequence is 17 residues long. CDR3 amino acids: CATSDFKASVNTGELFF. CDR3 DNA sequence: TGTGCCACCAGTGATTTTAAAGCGAGCGTGAACACCGGGGAGCTGTTTTTT.

The chain couples TRBV4-2 to TRBJ2-3; TRBD2 matches at 11 bases. The junction had 8 bases not matched to a gene; V was cut back by 2 bases and J by 4 bases. The CDR3 consists of 17 residues. Germline CDR1 LGHNA, CDR2 YNFKEQ. CDR3 in amino acids: CASSQTVTSGRSDTQYF. The CDR3 DNA reads as TGTGCCAGCAGCCAAACTGTAACTAGCGGGAGATCAGATACGCAGTATTTT.

This chain joins TRBV19 and TRBJ2-2, with D maybe TRBD1 (5 bases). Trimming took off 6 bases at V and 1 base at J, with 12 bases between the two ends. The CDR3 is made up of 15 amino acids. The V gene's germline CDR1 is LNHDA and CDR2 SQIVND (reference sequence). CDR3: CASRPDSENTGELFF. CDR3 bases: TGTGCCAGTAGACCCGACAGTGAGAACACCGGGGAGCTGTTTTTT.

The chain has TRBV9 and TRBJ1-4; D unclear. The V gene lost 2 bases and the J gene lost 3 bases, with 11 bases spanning the gap. Germline CDR1 is SGDLS and CDR2 is YYNGEE. The CDR3 consists of 15 residues. CDR3 residues: CASSVYYGANEKLFF. CDR3 nucleotide sequence: TGTGCCAGCAGCGTGTATTATGGAGCTAATGAAAAACTGTTTTTT.

The chain recombines TRBV5-6 with TRBJ1-5; 11 bases align to TRBD1. The trim removed 1 base at V and 7 bases at J, leaving 4 bases unmatched. The CDR3 runs to 15 residues. CDR1 and CDR2 from the germline V gene are SGHDT and YYEEEE. The CDR3 protein is CASSLLGDRGQPQHF. DNA of the CDR3: TGTGCCAGCAGCTTGTTGGGGGACAGGGGGCAGCCCCAGCATTTT.

The chain combines TRBV28 with TRBJ2-7; 7 bases are a match to TRBD2. With V trimmed by 7 bases and J by 3 bases, 9 bases remained unmatched. The CDR3 runs 14 residues. CDR1 MDHEN and CDR2 SYDVKM come from the germline V gene. The CDR3 DNA sequence: TGTGCCAGCAACCGAGGCGGGAGCTACTACGAGCAGTACTTC. Its translation is CASNRGGSYYEQYF. The whole variable domain, filled in from reference TRBV28 and TRBJ2-7, reads DVKVTQSSRYLVKRTGEKVFLECVQDMDHENMFWYRQDPGLGLRLIYFSYDVKMKEKGDIPEGYSVSREKKERFSLILESASTNQTSMYLCASNRGGSYYEQYFGPGTRLTVT.

The genes are TRBV5-1 and TRBJ2-3; 14 bases agree with TRBD2. Trimming took 4 bases from V and 4 from J; bases not matched to a gene: 5. Germline CDR1 SGHRS, CDR2 YFSETQ. This CDR3 has 16 residues. The CDR3 nucleotides read TGCGCCAGCAGCCGTACGACTAGCGGGAGGGCAGATACGCAGTATTTT. Translating gives CASSRTTSGRADTQYF.

The J gene is TRBJ2-1, the V gene TRBV30; the match to TRBD2 covers 9 bases. CDR3 length: 13 amino acids. CDR1 and CDR2 (germline): GTSNPN, SVGIG (reference sequence). J was trimmed by 4 bases and V by 7 bases; bases with no gene match: 5. This CDR3 is CALGLATYNEQFF. In nucleotides, the CDR3 is TGTGCCTTAGGACTAGCGACGTACAATGAGCAGTTCTTC.

The chain joins TRBV5-5 to TRBJ2-7, with D possibly TRBD1 on 7 matching bases. Trimming removed 2 bases at V and 4 bases at J, with 16 bases between. CDR1 is SGHKS and CDR2 is YYEKEE in the germline V gene (reference sequence). The CDR3 loop spans 15 amino acids. The CDR3 region is CASSFSGGRLYEQYF. In DNA, the CDR3 is TGTGCCAGCAGCTTCTCAGGGGGGCGACTATACGAGCAGTACTTC.

V gene TRBV6-1 combines with J gene TRBJ2-7; 7 bases are shared with TRBD1. The CDR3 loop spans 15 amino acids. Germline V gives CDR1 MNHNS, CDR2 SASEGT. The V gene end was trimmed by 3 bases and the J gene end by 0 bases; junction bases not matched to a gene: 5. The CDR3 loop is CASSEETGISYEQYF. The CDR3 coding sequence is TGTGCCAGCAGTGAGGAGACAGGGATCTCCTACGAGCAGTACTTC.

The chain couples TRBV28 to TRBJ2-1; TRBD1 might be the D (6 bases). The CDR3 sequence is 12 residues long. Trimming stripped 5 bases from V and 9 bases from J, with 11 bases between. Germline V gene data show CDR1 as MDHEN and CDR2 as SYDVKM. CDR3 amino acids: CASSRTVSEQFF. Written as DNA, the CDR3 is TGTGCCAGCAGTCGGACAGTCAGTGAGCAGTTCTTC.

The chain recombines TRBV11-2 with TRBJ2-7; 10 bases align to TRBD1. The J segment lost 5 bases and the V segment lost 5 bases, leaving 3 bases of the junction unmatched. The CDR3 contains 13 residues. Germline lookup yields CDR1 SGHAT and CDR2 FQNNGV. CDR3 nucleotide sequence: TGTGCCAGCAGCCGGGACAGGGGTCACGAGCAGTACTTC. Translated, it gives CASSRDRGHEQYF.

CDR3 coding DNA: TGTGCCAGCAGTGGGGATACTAGCGGGGAACGGGTCACCGGGGAGCTGTTTTTT. Protein product: CASSGDTSGERVTGELFF. J is TRBJ2-2 and V is TRBV2; 10 bases are a match to TRBD2. The CDR3 has 18 residues. CDR1 SNHLY and CDR2 FYNNEI come from the germline V gene. J was trimmed by 4 bases and V by 4 bases; bases with no gene match: 12.

The chain joins TRBV27 to TRBJ1-2; D perhaps matches TRBD1 (6 bases). The CDR3 runs to 13 residues. Per the germline V gene, CDR1 is MNHEY and CDR2 is SMNVEV (reference sequence). Trimming took off 4 bases at V and 6 bases at J, with 12 bases between the two ends. The CDR3 is CASSSRDTHGYTF. In nucleotides, the CDR3 is TGTGCCAGCAGTTCCCGGGACACCCATGGCTACACCTTC.

The gene calls are TRBV7-9 and TRBJ1-1; 7 bases are a match to TRBD1. Germline V gives CDR1 SEHNR, CDR2 FQNEAQ (reference sequence). The CDR3 is 15 amino acids. Trimming removed 2 bases from V and 1 base from J; junction bases left unmatched: 4. DNA of the CDR3: TGTGCCAGCAGCTTATCAGGGGGACAGAACACTGAAGCTTTCTTT. Its protein product is CASSLSGGQNTEAFF.

This clone was recorded only once. The V gene is TRBV4-1, the J gene TRBJ1-2; 7 nucleotides line up with TRBD1. V shed 4 bases, J shed 4 bases, and the junction held 9 bases outside the gene matches. The CDR3 contains 15 residues. Germline loops: CDR1 MGHRA, CDR2 YSYEKL. CDR3 amino acids: CASSRAGTVFYGYTF. In DNA, the CDR3 is TGCGCCAGCAGCCGTGCCGGGACAGTTTTCTATGGCTACACCTTC.

The J gene is TRBJ2-2, the V gene TRBV6-4, with D possibly being TRBD2 (6 bases). The CDR3 is 14 amino acids. The germline V gene encodes CDR1 MRHNA and CDR2 SNTAGT. With 6 bases removed from V and 1 base from J, the gap between germline ends came to 9 bases. The CDR3 region has the DNA TGTGCCAGCAGCCGGGAGAGGAACACCGGGGAGCTGTTTTTT. Its translation is CASSRERNTGELFF.

The CDR3 sequence: CASRQGTNYGYTF. In DNA form, the CDR3 reads TGTGCCAGCAGACAGGGTACTAACTATGGCTACACCTTC. V and J are TRBV28 and TRBJ1-2; a possible D gene is TRBD1 (6 bases). The CDR3 sequence is 13 residues long. The germline gives CDR1 MDHEN, CDR2 SYDVKM. V dropped 6 bases and J dropped 0 bases, with 8 bases sitting between them.

This clone has only one observation. J is TRBJ2-1 and V is TRBV7-2; TRBD2 agrees at 13 bases. There are 15 residues in the CDR3. The J segment lost 10 bases and the V segment lost 5 bases, leaving 8 bases of the junction unmatched. Germline assignment: CDR1 SGHTA and CDR2 FQGNSA. In nucleotides, the CDR3 is TGTGCCAGCAGCCAGACTAGCGGGAGGTTCATCGAGCAGTTCTTC. As protein: CASSQTSGRFIEQFF. Complete variable domain (other parts from reference TRBV7-2 and TRBJ2-1): GAGVSQSPSNKVTEKGKDVELRCDPISGHTALYWYRQSLGQGLEFLIYFQGNSAPDKSGLPSDRFSAERTGGSVSTLTIQRTQQEDSAVYLCASSQTSGRFIEQFFGPGTRLTVL.